The entry that follows covers one T cell receptor beta chain sequence. The sample originates from a study of technical replicates of blood from several donors. Germline CDR1 reads SGDLS; CDR2 reads YYNGEE. CDR3 length: 17 amino acids. With 0 bases clipped from V and 4 bases from J, the junction kept 13 bases outside the gene matches. TCRdb's table, derived via immunoSEQ multiplex PCR, lists solely in-frame clones and lacks some. The table records 70,000 to 90,000 clones, 85% to 95% of them present only once. Sample: T cells isolated from PBMCs. The chain recombines TRBV9 with TRBJ2-7, with 7 bases lining up with TRBD1. This receptor was identified in a human donor in good health. The CDR3 here is CASSVVDVLGQPYEQYF. CDR3 coding DNA: TGTGCCAGCAGCGTAGTGGATGTACTGGGACAGCCTTACGAGCAGTACTTC.